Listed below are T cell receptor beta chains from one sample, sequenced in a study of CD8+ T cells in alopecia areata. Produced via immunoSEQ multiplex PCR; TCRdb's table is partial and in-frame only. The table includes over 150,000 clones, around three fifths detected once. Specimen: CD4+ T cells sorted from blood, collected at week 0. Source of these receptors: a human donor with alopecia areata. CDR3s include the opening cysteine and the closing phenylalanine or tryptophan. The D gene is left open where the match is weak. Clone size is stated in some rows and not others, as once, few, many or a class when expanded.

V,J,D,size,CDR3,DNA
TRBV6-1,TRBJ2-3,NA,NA,CASSDRQVTDTQYF,TGTGCCAGCAGTGATCGTCAGGTCACAGATACGCAGTATTTT
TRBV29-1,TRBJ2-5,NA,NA,CSVEVETQYF,TGCAGCGTTGAAGTAGAGACCCAGTACTTC
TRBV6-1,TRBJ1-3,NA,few,CASSEYAQGHSGNTIYF,TGTGCCAGCAGTGAGTACGCACAGGGCCACTCTGGAAACACCATATATTTT
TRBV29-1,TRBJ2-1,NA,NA,CSVDAGSEQFF,TGCAGCGTTGACGCGGGGAGCGAGCAGTTCTTC
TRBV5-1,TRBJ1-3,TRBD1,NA,CASSLDRGDDGNTIYF,TGCGCCAGCAGCTTGGACAGGGGAGATGATGGAAACACCATATATTTT
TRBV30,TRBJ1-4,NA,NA,CAWNRLRLTQREKLFF,TGTGCCTGGAATCGCCTGCGACTCACCCAACGTGAAAAACTGTTTTTT
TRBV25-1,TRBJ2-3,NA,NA,CASSEVGADTQYF,TGTGCCAGCAGCGAAGTGGGGGCAGATACGCAGTATTTT
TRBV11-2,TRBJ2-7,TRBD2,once,CASSLEGLVSYEQYF,TGTGCCAGCAGCTTAGAAGGACTAGTCTCCTACGAGCAGTACTTC
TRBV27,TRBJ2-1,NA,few,CASRSLGQGFNEQFF,TGTGCCAGCCGGTCGCTGGGGCAGGGGTTCAATGAGCAGTTCTTC
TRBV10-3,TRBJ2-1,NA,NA,CALKTSLWDNEQFF,TGTGCCTTAAAAACTAGTCTGTGGGACAATGAGCAGTTCTTC
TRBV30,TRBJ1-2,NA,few,CAWSVRPYGYTF,TGTGCCTGGAGTGTAAGGCCCTATGGCTACACCTTC
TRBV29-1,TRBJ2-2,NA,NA,CSARGGRTGELFF,TGCAGCGCGCGGGGCGGGCGTACCGGGGAGCTGTTTTTT
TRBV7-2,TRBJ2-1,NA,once,CASSLDGGTYNEQFF,TGTGCCAGCAGCTTAGACGGGGGAACCTACAATGAGCAGTTCTTC
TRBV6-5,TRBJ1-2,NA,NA,CASSYSTGLGYGYTF,TGTGCCAGCAGTTACTCCACGGGGCTGGGCTATGGCTACACCTTC
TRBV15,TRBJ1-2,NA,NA,CATSREYYGYTF,TGTGCCACCAGCAGAGAATACTATGGCTACACCTTC
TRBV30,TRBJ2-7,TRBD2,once,CAWSVLSAFGGDSYEQYF,TGTGCCTGGAGTGTATTATCTGCTTTCGGGGGGGACTCCTACGAGCAGTACTTC
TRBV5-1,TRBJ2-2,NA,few,CASSSTGELFF,TGCGCCAGCAGCTCGACCGGGGAGCTGTTTTTT
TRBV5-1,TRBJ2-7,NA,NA,CASSLAADYEQYF,TGCGCCAGCAGCTTGGCGGCGGACTACGAGCAGTACTTC
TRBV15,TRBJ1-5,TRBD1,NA,CATSRDYRGTQPQHF,TGTGCCACCAGCAGGGATTACAGGGGGACTCAGCCCCAGCATTTT
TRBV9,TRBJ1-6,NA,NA,CASSVAEGGSPLHF,TGTGCCAGCAGCGTAGCGGAGGGAGGTTCACCCCTCCACTTT
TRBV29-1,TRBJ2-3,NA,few,CSVDPRHGTDTQYF,TGCAGCGTTGACCCACGACATGGCACAGATACGCAGTATTTT
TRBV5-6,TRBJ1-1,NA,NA,CASSRGTNTEAFF,TGTGCCAGCAGCCGCGGGACAAACACTGAAGCTTTCTTT
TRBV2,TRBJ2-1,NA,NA,CASSVRGSESSYNEQFF,TGTGCCAGCAGTGTTCGGGGCAGCGAGAGCTCCTACAATGAGCAGTTCTTC
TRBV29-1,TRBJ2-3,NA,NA,CSVESLQYRVSDTQYF,TGCAGCGTTGAATCTCTTCAATACAGGGTATCAGATACGCAGTATTTT
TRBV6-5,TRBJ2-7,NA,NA,CASSYGQGDEQYF,TGTGCCAGCAGTTACGGGCAGGGCGACGAGCAGTACTTC
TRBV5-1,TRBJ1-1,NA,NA,CASTPQGSNTEAFF,TGCGCCAGCACCCCTCAGGGGAGTAACACTGAAGCTTTCTTT
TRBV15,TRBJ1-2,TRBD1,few,CATQQGTGARGYTF,TGTGCCACCCAACAAGGGACAGGGGCGCGTGGCTACACCTTC
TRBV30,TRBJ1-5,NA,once,CAWSVRGGDYSNQPQHF,TGTGCCTGGAGTGTACGAGGGGGGGATTATAGCAATCAGCCCCAGCATTTT
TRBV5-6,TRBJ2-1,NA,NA,CASSGGLDSYNEQFF,TGTGCCAGCAGTGGTGGGCTAGACTCCTACAATGAGCAGTTCTTC
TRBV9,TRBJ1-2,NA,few,CASSPRLRANYGYTF,TGTGCCAGCAGCCCCCGGCTAAGGGCGAACTATGGCTACACCTTC
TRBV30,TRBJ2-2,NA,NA,CACGSPNTGELFF,TGTGCCTGTGGGTCCCCGAACACCGGGGAGCTGTTTTTT
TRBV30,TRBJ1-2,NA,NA,CAWSIVRQAYTF,TGTGCCTGGAGTATAGTTCGACAGGCCTATACCTTC
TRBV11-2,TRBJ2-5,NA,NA,CASSFRVPQETQYF,TGTGCCAGCAGCTTCAGGGTCCCCCAAGAGACCCAGTACTTC
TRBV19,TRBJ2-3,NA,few,CASSISGGRTDTQYF,TGTGCCAGTAGTATAAGTGGGGGCCGCACAGATACGCAGTATTTT
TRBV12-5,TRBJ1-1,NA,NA,CASGLALSGNTEAFF,TGTGCTAGTGGTTTGGCCCTTAGCGGGAACACTGAAGCTTTCTTT
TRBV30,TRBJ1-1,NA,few,CAWRRVDTEAFF,TGTGCCTGGAGACGTGTCGACACTGAAGCTTTCTTT
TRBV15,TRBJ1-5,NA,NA,CATSRGPFSNQPQHF,TGTGCCACCAGCAGAGGACCCTTTAGCAATCAGCCCCAGCATTTT
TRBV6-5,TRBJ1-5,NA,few,CASRGGTGQPQHF,TGTGCCAGCAGGGGAGGGACGGGTCAGCCCCAGCATTTT
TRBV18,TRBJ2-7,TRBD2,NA,CASSRGTSGYEQYF,TGTGCCAGCTCAAGGGGGACTAGCGGCTACGAGCAGTACTTC
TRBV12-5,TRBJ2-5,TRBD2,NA,CASGSWISGGPGETQYF,TGTGCTAGTGGCTCCTGGATTAGCGGGGGTCCGGGGGAGACCCAGTACTTC
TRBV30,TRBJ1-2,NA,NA,CAWMAFRADGYTF,TGTGCCTGGATGGCGTTCCGGGCGGACGGCTACACCTTC
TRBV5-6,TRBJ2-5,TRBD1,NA,CASSDGTVEETQYF,TGTGCCAGCAGCGACGGGACAGTCGAGGAGACCCAGTACTTC
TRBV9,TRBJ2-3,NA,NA,CASSVGARTDTQYF,TGTGCCAGCAGCGTGGGGGCCCGGACAGATACGCAGTATTTT
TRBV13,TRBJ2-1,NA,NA,CASSFSNEQFF,TGTGCCAGCAGCTTCTCGAATGAGCAGTTCTTC
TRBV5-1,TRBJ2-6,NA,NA,CASSDVSGANVLTF,TGCGCCAGCAGCGACGTCTCTGGGGCCAACGTCCTGACTTTC
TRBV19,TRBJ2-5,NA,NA,CASSMQTGRETQYF,TGTGCCAGTAGTATGCAGACAGGTCGGGAGACCCAGTACTTC
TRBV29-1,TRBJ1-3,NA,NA,CSVDDSSGNTIYF,TGCAGCGTCGACGACAGCTCTGGAAACACCATATATTTT
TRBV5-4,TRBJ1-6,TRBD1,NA,CASSRTGGTSPLHF,TGTGCCAGCAGCCGGACAGGGGGCACTTCACCCCTCCACTTT
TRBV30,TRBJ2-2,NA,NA,CAWSNTGELFF,TGTGCCTGGAGTAACACCGGGGAGCTGTTTTTT
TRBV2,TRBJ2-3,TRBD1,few,CASSGDRAKNTQYF,TGTGCCAGCAGTGGGGACAGGGCTAAAAATACGCAGTATTTT
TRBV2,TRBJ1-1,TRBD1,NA,CASSLNNRGVFVFF,TGTGCCAGCAGTCTTAACAACAGGGGCGTTTTCGTTTTCTTT
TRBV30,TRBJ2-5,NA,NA,CAWSQGGETQYF,TGTGCCTGGAGCCAAGGGGGGGAGACCCAGTACTTC
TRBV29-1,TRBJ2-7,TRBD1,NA,CSVWDRAYEQYF,TGCAGCGTTTGGGACAGAGCCTACGAGCAGTACTTC
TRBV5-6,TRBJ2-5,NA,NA,CASSLKSGAGETQYF,TGTGCCAGCAGCTTGAAAAGCGGTGCGGGAGAGACCCAGTACTTC